This T cell receptor (beta chain) was captured in a study of T cells after yellow fever vaccination. Study-wide points: Within FACS-sorted repertoires, abundant clonotypes contaminating from the bulk population could be present.

This clonotype was counted only a few times. The target antigen is unknown. This CDR3 region has 14 residues. Trimming took 3 bases from V and 6 from J; bases not matched to a gene: 7. The germline V gene encodes CDR1 KGHSH and CDR2 LQKENI. TCRdb re-called the 5' RACE reads through MiXCR, storing one row per CDR3 protein. The sample contains just under 600,000 distinct CDR3 sequences, about 13% of which appear only once. V gene TRBV18 combines with J gene TRBJ2-5, with 7 bases matching TRBD2. The source is a man aged 25 to 40 who received the YFV17D yellow fever vaccine. The sequenced sample was PBMCs, obtained on the day of the yellow fever booster vaccination. CDR3 sequence: CASSPFGGSQTQYF. Written as DNA, the CDR3 is TGTGCCAGCTCACCTTTCGGCGGGAGTCAGACCCAGTACTTC.